The 22 T cell receptor beta chains reported below all come from one sample, sequenced in a study of T cell changes during pregnancy in multiple sclerosis. The assay was immunoSEQ multiplex PCR, and TCRdb's table has in-frame clones only and misses some. Of 130,000 or so clones in the sample, 95% to 98% were seen once. Sequenced material: peripheral blood, taken after pregnancy. The receptors come from a female donor with multiple sclerosis, enrolled in a pregnancy study.

This chain connects TRBV4-2 to TRBJ2-7; possibly TRBD1 for D (6 bases). The CDR3 contains 15 residues. V gave up 1 base and J gave up 6 bases, with 16 bases separating them. Germline V CDR1 and CDR2: LGHNA, YNFKEQ. Here the CDR3 reads CASSQGQDFSSEQYF. The CDR3 DNA reads TGTGCCAGCAGCCAAGGACAGGACTTTAGTAGCGAGCAGTACTTC.

The chain joins TRBV7-8 to TRBJ1-2, with 8 bases matching TRBD1. V shed 3 bases, J shed 8 bases, and the junction held 5 bases outside the gene matches. Germline CDR1 reads SGHVS; CDR2 reads FQNEAQ. This CDR3 is built from 13 residues. The CDR3 loop is CASSLDRAEGYTF. The CDR3, as DNA: TGTGCCAGCAGCTTGGACAGGGCGGAGGGCTACACCTTC.

The gene calls are TRBV19 and TRBJ1-2; 7 bases are shared with TRBD1. The V and J ends lost 5 bases and 4 bases, in that order; junction bases with no gene match: 10. The germline CDR1 and CDR2 sequences are LNHDA and SQIVND (reference sequence). This CDR3 region has 15 residues. CDR3 in amino acids: CASSLRDSPLYGYTF. The CDR3 DNA reads TGTGCCAGTAGTTTAAGGGACAGTCCTCTCTATGGCTACACCTTC.

The rearrangement links TRBV5-8 to TRBJ2-2; TRBD2 agrees at 7 bases. V was clipped by 6 bases and J by 0 bases; unmatched bases: 5. Per germline, CDR1 SGHTS and CDR2 YDEGEE. This CDR3 has 15 amino acids. CDR3 DNA sequence: TGTGCCAGCAAATTCGGGACTACGAACACCGGGGAGCTGTTTTTT. As protein: CASKFGTTNTGELFF.

The chain recombines TRBV11-1 with TRBJ1-1, with D uncertain. The CDR3 sequence is 13 residues long. Looked up from germline, CDR1 is SGHAT and CDR2 is FQDESV (reference sequence). V gave up 0 bases and J gave up 9 bases, with 11 bases separating them. CDR3 in amino acids: CASSLARRRKAFF. As DNA, the CDR3 is TGTGCCAGCAGCTTAGCCCGCCGGAGAAAAGCTTTCTTT.

V usage is TRBV7-2 and J usage is TRBJ2-1, with TRBD2 matching over 8 bases. The CDR3 is 16 residues long. With 5 bases clipped from V and 7 bases from J, the junction kept 13 bases outside the gene matches. The germline V gene encodes CDR1 SGHTA and CDR2 FQGNSA. The CDR3 loop reads CASSPDRAGAVNEQFF. CDR3 bases: TGTGCCAGCAGCCCAGATAGAGCGGGAGCTGTGAATGAGCAGTTCTTC.

This chain connects TRBV11-2 to TRBJ1-4, with TRBD1 matching over 7 bases. The CDR3 contains 15 residues. Germline V gene lookup returns CDR1 SGHAT and CDR2 FQNNGV. The trim removed 1 base at V and 7 bases at J, leaving 6 bases unmatched. The CDR3 spells CASSLGHRGSEKLFF. The CDR3 region has the DNA TGTGCCAGCAGCTTAGGGCACAGGGGAAGTGAAAAACTGTTTTTT.

This chain joins TRBV2 and TRBJ1-2; D call uncertain. Germline assignment: CDR1 SNHLY and CDR2 FYNNEI. The CDR3 sequence is 13 residues long. V was pared by 2 bases and J by 5 bases, with 9 bases between. CDR3 bases: TGTGCCAGCAGTGAACTGCCGGGTTATGGCTACACCTTC. This encodes CASSELPGYGYTF.

The chain combines TRBV19 with TRBJ2-5; D might be TRBD2 (6 bases). In germline, CDR1 is LNHDA, CDR2 SQIVND (reference sequence). This CDR3 region has 15 residues. The V end lost 3 bases, the J end lost 4 bases, and 15 bases lay between the germline ends. DNA of the CDR3: TGTGCCAGTAGTATGGAAGGGACTTCGTCAGAGACCCAGTACTTC. Protein sequence: CASSMEGTSSETQYF. Full variable domain (rest looked up from reference TRBV19 and TRBJ2-5): DGGITQSPKYLFRKEGQNVTLSCEQNLNHDAMYWYRQDPGQGLRLIYYSQIVNDFQKGDIAEGYSVSREKKESFPLTVTSAQKNPTAFYLCASSMEGTSSETQYFGPGTRLLVL.

This sequence joins TRBV5-1 and TRBJ2-5, with a tentative D call TRBD1 (5 bases). CDR3 length equals 14 residues. The germline V gene has CDR1 SGHRS and CDR2 YFSETQ. V lost 0 bases and J lost 3, with 9 bases in between. CDR3 sequence: CASSLVQGEETQYF. In DNA form, the CDR3 reads TGCGCCAGCAGCTTGGTCCAAGGGGAAGAGACCCAGTACTTC.

The V and J genes are TRBV9 and TRBJ2-2; 10 nucleotides agree with TRBD2. The trim removed 0 bases at V and 6 bases at J, leaving 5 bases unmatched. Germline-derived CDR1 and CDR2 are SGDLS and YYNGEE. CDR3 length: 16 amino acids. CDR3 amino acids: CASSVASGSVAGELFF. The CDR3 DNA reads as TGTGCCAGCAGCGTAGCTAGCGGGAGTGTGGCCGGGGAGCTGTTTTTT.

This rearrangement joins TRBV10-3 to TRBJ1-3; the match to TRBD1 covers 7 bases. CDR1 is ENHRY and CDR2 is SYGVKD in the germline V gene. The CDR3 is 15 residues long. V dropped 8 bases and J dropped 0; count of bases not matched to a gene: 7. CDR3 in DNA: TGTGCCATCCGGGACAGCAGTCTCTCTGGAAACACCATATATTTT. Protein: CAIRDSSLSGNTIYF.

The chain joins TRBV7-9 to TRBJ2-3, with 10 bases aligning to TRBD2. The J segment lost 6 bases and the V segment lost 11 bases, leaving 8 bases of the junction unmatched. This CDR3 spans 13 amino acids. Germline CDR1 is SEHNR and CDR2 is FQNEAQ (reference sequence). As DNA, the CDR3 is TGTGCCCGAAGCCTAGCGGGAGCCGATACGCAGTATTTT. Its translation: CARSLAGADTQYF. Filled out from reference TRBV7-9 and TRBJ2-3, the complete variable domain reads DTGVSQNPRHKITKRGQNVTFRCDPISEHNRLYWYRQTLGQGPEFLTYFQNEAQLEKSRLLSDRFSAERPKGSFSTLEIQRTEQGDSAMYLCARSLAGADTQYFGPGTRLTVL.

The chain has TRBV2 and TRBJ1-4; D is possibly TRBD1 (5 bases). The CDR3 length is 15 residues. Germline lookup yields CDR1 SNHLY and CDR2 FYNNEI. V was pared by 5 bases and J by 6 bases, with 16 bases between. CDR3 residues: CASSFNYRIDEKLFF. The CDR3 nucleotides read TGTGCCAGCAGTTTTAATTACAGGATTGATGAAAAACTGTTTTTT.

The V and J genes are TRBV4-1 and TRBJ2-3, with TRBD1 as a possible D gene (6 bases). The CDR3 has 13 residues. With 1 base removed from V and 6 bases from J, the gap between germline ends came to 8 bases. CDR1 and CDR2 from the germline V gene are MGHRA and YSYEKL. The CDR3 DNA follows: TGCGCCAGCAGCCAAGGGCAGGGGGATACGCAGTATTTT. Amino acid sequence: CASSQGQGDTQYF.

This clone has a single count. The rearrangement links TRBV30 to TRBJ1-2, with 8 bases that match TRBD1. The CDR3 is 12 amino acids. The trim removed 8 bases at V and 4 bases at J, leaving 6 bases unmatched. Germline loops: CDR1 GTSNPN, CDR2 SVGIG (reference sequence). The CDR3 sequence: CAVQGDGYGYTF. The CDR3 bases are TGTGCCGTACAGGGGGACGGCTATGGCTACACCTTC.

In its sample, this clone was seen once. The chain couples TRBV28 to TRBJ2-7; 7 nucleotides match TRBD1. The length of the CDR3 is 14 residues. V lost 6 bases to trimming and J lost 2 bases; unmatched junction nucleotides: 7. CDR1 and CDR2 from the germline V gene are MDHEN and SYDVKM. The CDR3 here is CASRRDSLAYEQYF. The CDR3 DNA reads as TGTGCCAGCAGGAGGGACAGTCTAGCCTACGAGCAGTACTTC.

V and J are TRBV7-8 and TRBJ2-1; 11 bases agree with TRBD1. V shed 5 bases, J shed 8 bases, and the junction held 20 bases outside the gene matches. Germline lookup yields CDR1 SGHVS and CDR2 FQNEAQ. The CDR3 extends over 19 amino acids. The CDR3 DNA reads TGTGCCAGCAGCCTCTGGGGACAGGGGGGACTAGTGAGGAGTGATGAGCAGTTCTTC. Amino acid sequence: CASSLWGQGGLVRSDEQFF. The variable domain in full, with the rest retrieved from reference TRBV7-8 and TRBJ2-1, is GAGVSQSPRYKVAKRGQDVALRCDPISGHVSLFWYQQALGQGPEFLTYFQNEAQLDKSGLPSDRFFAERPEGSVSTLKIQRTQQEDSAVYLCASSLWGQGGLVRSDEQFFGPGTRLTVL.

The chain is built from TRBV28 and TRBJ2-5; D is possibly TRBD2 (6 bases). CDR1 is MDHEN, CDR2 SYDVKM, per germline. V lost 7 bases to trimming and J lost 4 bases, with 13 bases between them. This CDR3 contains 13 residues. In DNA, the CDR3 is TGTGCCAGCAATTCCGGGAGCGGAGAGACCCAGTACTTC. It specifies CASNSGSGETQYF.

The chain links TRBV5-1 to TRBJ1-1; no definite D call. Germline CDR1 reads SGHRS; CDR2 reads YFSETQ. The ends were cut back, 4 bases at V and 0 bases at J, with 13 bases in the middle. This CDR3 comprises 15 residues. In DNA, the CDR3 is TGCGCCAGCAGCACCCAGGCGTTCATGAACACTGAAGCTTTCTTT. It is translated as CASSTQAFMNTEAFF.

This sequence joins TRBV5-6 and TRBJ2-2; 7 nucleotides agree with TRBD1. There are 14 residues in the CDR3. V was pared by 4 bases and J by 9 bases, with 9 bases of the junction left unmatched. Germline-derived CDR1 and CDR2 are SGHDT and YYEEEE. The CDR3 nucleotides are TGTGCCAGCAGCCCCGGGACAGCCCTGTGGGAGCTGTTTTTT. It yields the protein CASSPGTALWELFF.

The rearrangement uses TRBV5-1 and TRBJ1-6; the match to TRBD1 covers 9 bases. The CDR3 length is 14 residues. Trimming cost V 4 bases and J 8 bases; bases outside gene matches: 4. The V gene's germline CDR1 is SGHRS and CDR2 YFSETQ. The CDR3 spells CASSAWDRDSPLHF. The DNA of the CDR3 is TGCGCCAGCAGCGCGTGGGACAGGGATTCACCCCTCCACTTT.